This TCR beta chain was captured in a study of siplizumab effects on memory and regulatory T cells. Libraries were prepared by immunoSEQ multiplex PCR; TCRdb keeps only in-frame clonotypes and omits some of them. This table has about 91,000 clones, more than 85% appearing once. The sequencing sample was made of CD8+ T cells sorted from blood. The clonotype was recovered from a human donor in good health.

The CDR3 reads CASSYDSSGANVLTF. In nucleotides, the CDR3 is TGTGCCAGCAGTTATGACAGCTCTGGGGCCAACGTCCTGACTTTC. The J gene is TRBJ2-6, the V gene TRBV6-5; the D gene is possibly TRBD1 (5 bases). CDR1 and CDR2 (germline): MNHEY, SVGAGI. The CDR3 has 15 residues. Between the trimmed V and J ends, which lost 3 bases and 0 bases, there was a span of 6 bases.